This TCR beta chain is from a study of spatial heterogeneity in lung cancer. Germline V gene data show CDR1 as GTSNPN and CDR2 as SVGIG (reference sequence). CDR3 length equals 12 residues. Trimming left V 0 bases short and J 11 bases short, with 11 bases between. The sample's time point: sample taken at primary tumor resection. Whole RNA from tumor, nontumor lung or frozen PBMC was sequenced unsorted. TCRdb ran MiXCR on the 5' RACE reads and lists one entry per CDR3 protein. Among about 38,000 distinct CDR3 sequences listed, less than 6% were seen once. V is TRBV30 and J is TRBJ2-1; D remains unclear. The receptor's source is a male donor with early-stage non-small cell lung cancer. The material was PBMCs, obtained at surgery. The CDR3 sequence is CAWSVPFGKQFF. The CDR3 DNA follows: TGTGCCTGGAGTGTTCCGTTTGGGAAGCAGTTCTTC.